The 29 T cell receptor beta chains listed next were all sequenced from one sample in a study of radiotherapy plus CTLA-4 blockade in lung cancer. Repertoires were generated with immunoSEQ multiplex PCR, while TCRdb's copy carries only in-frame clones and drops some. The repertoire holds over 80,000 clones, with 75% to 90% as singletons. This sample comprised peripheral blood, obtained from a patient treated with radiotherapy plus ipilimumab. These receptors originate from a human donor with non-small cell lung cancer who had stable disease on radiotherapy plus ipilimumab.

The rearrangement uses TRBV4-2 and TRBJ2-7; TRBD2 aligns across 12 bases. The CDR3 loop spans 15 amino acids. The J segment lost 7 bases and the V segment lost 4 bases, leaving 8 bases of the junction unmatched. The germline V gene encodes CDR1 LGHNA and CDR2 YNFKEQ. CDR3 nucleotide sequence: TGTGCCAGCAGCCCGCGGACTAGCGGGGAGCAAGAGCAGTACTTC. This encodes CASSPRTSGEQEQYF.

This clone was counted once. The rearrangement uses TRBV5-6 and TRBJ1-6, with TRBD1 matching 9 bases. This CDR3 region has 16 residues. Per the germline V gene, CDR1 is SGHDT and CDR2 is YYEEEE. V lost 2 bases to trimming and J lost 9 bases; unmatched junction nucleotides: 9. The CDR3 sequence is CASSLRGGDRASPLHF. CDR3 coding DNA: TGTGCCAGCAGCTTAAGGGGTGGGGACAGGGCTTCACCCCTCCACTTT.

V usage is TRBV13 and J usage is TRBJ1-2; no firm D call. V was clipped by 1 base and J by 0 bases, with 12 bases between them. Germline V gene sequence: CDR1 PRHDT, CDR2 FYEKMQ (reference sequence). The CDR3 has 16 amino acids. CDR3 loop: CASSLDRASSNYGYTF. CDR3 DNA sequence: TGTGCCAGCAGCTTAGATCGGGCCAGCTCTAACTATGGCTACACCTTC.

The chain combines TRBV18 with TRBJ1-2; the match to TRBD1 covers 10 bases. Germline assignment: CDR1 KGHSH and CDR2 LQKENI. After removal of 1 base from V and 4 bases from J, the junction contained 3 bases not matched to a gene. This CDR3 comprises 15 residues. CDR3 sequence (DNA): TGTGCCAGCTCACCACAGGGACAGGGGACCTATGGCTACACCTTC. Amino acids: CASSPQGQGTYGYTF. Together with reference TRBV18 and TRBJ1-2, the CDR3 gives the full variable domain: NAGVMQNPRHLVRRRGQEARLRCSPMKGHSHVYWYRQLPEEGLKFMVYLQKENIIDESGMPKERFSAEFPKEGPSILRIQQVVRGDSAAYFCASSPQGQGTYGYTFGSGTRLTVV.

The gene calls are TRBV28 and TRBJ2-7; D may be TRBD2 (5 bases). Trimming removed 2 bases at V and 3 bases at J, with 5 bases between. The CDR3 covers 12 residues. Per the germline V gene, CDR1 is MDHEN and CDR2 is SYDVKM. The CDR3 DNA reads TGTGCCAGCAGTTTAGCGGGCTACGAGCAGTACTTC. It encodes CASSLAGYEQYF. The full variable domain, with the rest looked up from reference TRBV28 and TRBJ2-7, is DVKVTQSSRYLVKRTGEKVFLECVQDMDHENMFWYRQDPGLGLRLIYFSYDVKMKEKGDIPEGYSVSREKKERFSLILESASTNQTSMYLCASSLAGYEQYFGPGTRLTVT.

This clone was detected only a few times. The chain joins TRBV5-6 to TRBJ2-7; 12 bases map to TRBD2. The germline V gene has CDR1 SGHDT and CDR2 YYEEEE. The CDR3 length is 15 residues. Germline trimming cut 4 bases from V and 2 bases from J; bases unmatched to any gene: 4. The CDR3 sequence: CASSVPSGRAYEQYF. For the CDR3, the DNA is TGTGCCAGCAGCGTCCCTAGCGGGAGGGCCTACGAGCAGTACTTC.

The rearrangement joins TRBV5-1 to TRBJ2-7; D is unresolved. Germline V gene sequence: CDR1 SGHRS, CDR2 YFSETQ. Deletions cut 0 bases from V and 5 bases from J, with 15 bases between. The CDR3 length is 15 residues. CDR3 region: CASSLAGGFSDEQYF. CDR3 in DNA: TGCGCCAGCAGCTTGGCCGGTGGGTTCAGCGACGAGCAGTACTTC.

The chain couples TRBV5-8 to TRBJ1-3; D gene uncertain. The CDR3 has 15 residues. With 1 base removed from V and 0 bases from J, the gap between germline ends came to 8 bases. Germline V lookup: CDR1 SGHTS, CDR2 YDEGEE. CDR3 DNA sequence: TGTGCCAGCAGCTTGTCTGTGAGCTCTGGAAACACCATATATTTT. This encodes CASSLSVSSGNTIYF.

The gene calls are TRBV5-8 and TRBJ2-7, with D perhaps assigned TRBD1 or TRBD2 (7 bases each). CDR1 SGHTS and CDR2 YDEGEE come from the germline V gene. V lost 0 bases, J lost 2 bases, and 12 bases lay in between. This CDR3 comprises 15 residues. CDR3 sequence reads: CASSLGQGGAYEQYF. The CDR3 DNA reads as TGTGCCAGCAGCTTGGGGCAGGGGGGGGCCTACGAGCAGTACTTC.

This rearrangement joins TRBV18 to TRBJ1-4; 8 bases align to TRBD1. CDR1 KGHSH and CDR2 LQKENI come from the germline V gene. J lost 4 bases, V lost 6 bases, and 10 bases had no gene match. The CDR3 spans 16 residues. CDR3 amino acids: CASSRQGKGINEKLFF. In nucleotides, the CDR3 is TGTGCCAGCTCGCGACAGGGGAAGGGGATTAATGAAAAACTGTTTTTT.

This chain uses TRBV15 with TRBJ1-2; no firm D call. The CDR3 consists of 12 residues. Trimming left V 1 base short and J 8 bases short, with 8 bases between. The germline gives CDR1 LNHNV, CDR2 YYDKDF (reference sequence). CDR3: CATSRGGRGYTF. The CDR3 coding sequence is TGTGCCACCAGCAGAGGGGGAAGAGGCTACACCTTC.

The V gene is TRBV27, the J gene TRBJ1-2; 7 bases agree with TRBD1. Unmatched junction bases numbered 9, after V lost 10 bases and J lost 7 bases. Germline CDR1 and CDR2: MNHEY and SMNVEV (reference sequence). The length of the CDR3 is 12 residues. CDR3 sequence reads: CATADRVRGYTF. In DNA form, the CDR3 reads TGTGCCACCGCAGACAGGGTACGTGGCTACACCTTC.

The chain is built from TRBV5-6 and TRBJ2-1; 8 bases align to TRBD2. V lost 4 bases and J lost 4; bases outside the gene matches: 4. In germline, CDR1 is SGHDT, CDR2 YYEEEE. The CDR3 extends over 14 amino acids. CDR3 DNA sequence: TGTGCCAGCAGCCCAGCGGGAGCTTACAATGAGCAGTTCTTC. It is translated as CASSPAGAYNEQFF.

The chain recombines TRBV27 with TRBJ1-3; possibly TRBD1 for D (5 bases). This CDR3 is built from 15 residues. V was pared by 5 bases and J by 0 bases, with 11 bases between. The germline V gene has CDR1 MNHEY and CDR2 SMNVEV (reference sequence). CDR3: CASSAGRPSGNTIYF. CDR3 nucleotide sequence: TGTGCCAGCAGTGCGGGACGGCCCTCTGGAAACACCATATATTTT.

This clone appeared once. This chain uses TRBV28 with TRBJ1-2; possible D gene TRBD1, 5 bases. CDR1 and CDR2 (germline): MDHEN, SYDVKM. The CDR3 runs to 13 residues. The V and J ends lost 8 bases and 4 bases respectively, with 14 bases between them. In DNA form, the CDR3 reads TGTGCCAGCGGCCGAGTGGGGACCTATGGCTACACCTTC. It codes for CASGRVGTYGYTF.

The chain carries TRBV28 and TRBJ1-6; perhaps TRBD1 as D (5 bases). The V end was cut by 8 bases, the J end by 6 bases, with 20 bases between. The CDR3 loop spans 16 amino acids. Germline assignment: CDR1 MDHEN and CDR2 SYDVKM. The CDR3 sequence: CASYHRAQGRNSPLHF. The CDR3 region has the DNA TGTGCCAGCTACCATAGGGCGCAGGGCCGTAATTCACCCCTCCACTTT.

The chain employs TRBV9 and TRBJ2-2; 7 nucleotides align to TRBD1. From germline, CDR1 is SGDLS and CDR2 YYNGEE. This CDR3 spans 16 amino acids. J was trimmed by 4 bases and V by 3 bases; bases with no gene match: 9. The CDR3 reads CASSALTGFGTGELFF. DNA of the CDR3: TGTGCCAGCAGCGCCCTGACAGGGTTTGGCACCGGGGAGCTGTTTTTT. Based on the CDR3 plus reference TRBV9 and TRBJ2-2, the full variable domain is DSGVTQTPKHLITATGQRVTLRCSPRSGDLSVYWYQQSLDQGLQFLIQYYNGEERAKGNILERFSAQQFPDLHSELNLSSLELGDSALYFCASSALTGFGTGELFFGEGSRLTVL.

The chain joins TRBV9 to TRBJ1-2; weak D call: TRBD1 (5 bases). CDR1 is SGDLS, CDR2 YYNGEE, per germline. V dropped 4 bases and J dropped 7 bases, with 14 bases sitting between them. The CDR3 loop spans 13 amino acids. In DNA form, the CDR3 reads TGTGCCAGCAGCTCGTCAGGGAAGAGTGGCTACACCTTC. It is translated as CASSSSGKSGYTF. The whole variable domain, filled in from reference TRBV9 and TRBJ1-2, reads DSGVTQTPKHLITATGQRVTLRCSPRSGDLSVYWYQQSLDQGLQFLIQYYNGEERAKGNILERFSAQQFPDLHSELNLSSLELGDSALYFCASSSSGKSGYTFGSGTRLTVV.

This clone was seen a single time. The rearrangement joins TRBV5-1 to TRBJ2-5, with D perhaps matching TRBD1 or TRBD2 (5 bases each). Germline V CDR1 and CDR2: SGHRS, YFSETQ. CDR3 length: 17 amino acids. V was cut by 4 bases and J by 2 bases, with 21 bases left in between. The CDR3 loop is CASSAYPGTGGQETQYF. The DNA of the CDR3 is TGCGCCAGCAGCGCCTACCCCGGGACCGGCGGGCAAGAGACCCAGTACTTC.

This rearrangement joins TRBV19 to TRBJ1-2; TRBD1 is a possible D gene (5 bases). Trimming pared 5 bases from V and 7 bases from J, leaving 23 bases between. The germline V gene has CDR1 LNHDA and CDR2 SQIVND (reference sequence). The CDR3 is made up of 16 amino acids. The CDR3 reads CASSRVSDTVRAGYTF. The CDR3 DNA follows: TGTGCCAGTAGTCGTGTTTCGGACACCGTACGGGCTGGCTACACCTTC.

V gene TRBV6-5 combines with J gene TRBJ2-7, with D uncertain. V was clipped by 6 bases and J by 2 bases, with 8 bases between them. This CDR3 has 12 residues. Germline assignment: CDR1 MNHEY and CDR2 SVGAGI. The CDR3 loop is CASRGLPYEQYF. The CDR3 nucleotides read TGTGCCAGCAGGGGATTACCCTACGAGCAGTACTTC.

The chain combines TRBV11-2 with TRBJ1-2; 7 bases are a match to TRBD1. J was trimmed by 3 bases and V by 3 bases; bases with no gene match: 7. CDR1 is SGHAT and CDR2 is FQNNGV in the germline V gene. CDR3 length equals 15 residues. The CDR3 is CASSFTGVGDYGYTF. CDR3 coding DNA: TGTGCCAGCAGCTTCACAGGGGTCGGGGACTATGGCTACACCTTC.

The rearrangement uses TRBV7-9 and TRBJ2-3, with D uncertain. Trimming removed 0 bases at V and 4 bases at J, with 8 bases between. CDR3 size: 14 residues. The germline gives CDR1 SEHNR, CDR2 FQNEAQ (reference sequence). The CDR3 region has the DNA TGTGCCAGCAGCTTAGCGCAAGTGGCAGATACGCAGTATTTT. Translating it yields CASSLAQVADTQYF.

The genes are TRBV29-1 and TRBJ2-2; no definite D call. Deletions cut 4 bases from V and 8 bases from J, with 11 bases between. The CDR3 is made up of 12 amino acids. CDR1 and CDR2 from the germline V gene are SQVTM and ANQGSEA. CDR3 sequence reads: CSVGYAGGELFF. DNA of the CDR3: TGCAGCGTTGGGTACGCTGGTGGGGAGCTGTTTTTT.

This clone was observed a handful of times. The chain couples TRBV7-2 to TRBJ1-2; the match to TRBD1 covers 8 bases. Germline V gene data show CDR1 as SGHTA and CDR2 as FQGNSA. The junction had 2 bases not matched to a gene; V was cut back by 5 bases and J by 0 bases. CDR3 length: 14 residues. CDR3 bases: TGTGCCAGCAGCAGGACAGGGTCTAACTATGGCTACACCTTC. Translation gives CASSRTGSNYGYTF.

The CDR3 nucleotides read TGCGCCAGCAGCCGGGAGGCGAGCTACAATGAGCAGTTCTTC. Protein: CASSREASYNEQFF. The chain has TRBV5-1 and TRBJ2-1; 7 positions match TRBD2. This CDR3 is built from 14 residues. Germline V gives CDR1 SGHRS, CDR2 YFSETQ. V was pared by 4 bases and J by 3 bases, with 4 bases of the junction left unmatched.

The chain combines TRBV11-2 with TRBJ2-2; D call uncertain. Trimming took 1 base from V and 5 from J, leaving 8 bases between them. The CDR3 spans 14 residues. Germline V gene data show CDR1 as SGHAT and CDR2 as FQNNGV. CDR3 loop: CASSLGSGTGELFF. As DNA, the CDR3 is TGTGCCAGCAGCTTAGGCTCAGGAACCGGGGAGCTGTTTTTT.

This clone appeared a few times. In the same sample, other DNA sequences code for this CDR3. The chain is built from TRBV28 and TRBJ2-3; D call uncertain. The germline V gene has CDR1 MDHEN and CDR2 SYDVKM. CDR3 size: 13 residues. V dropped 2 bases and J dropped 1 base, with 4 bases sitting between them. The CDR3: CASSLGGTDTQYF. In DNA, the CDR3 is TGTGCCAGCAGTTTAGGGGGCACAGATACGCAGTATTTT.

The genes are TRBV6-5 and TRBJ2-3; D is unclear. V shed 0 bases and J shed 5 bases, with 12 bases lying between them. This CDR3 has 15 amino acids. Germline V lookup: CDR1 MNHEY, CDR2 SVGAGI. The CDR3 spells CASSYSARLQDTQYF. The CDR3 region has the DNA TGTGCCAGCAGTTACTCGGCTAGGTTGCAAGATACGCAGTATTTT.